This T cell receptor beta chain is drawn from a study of cytomegalovirus exposure and HLA in healthy donors. The CDR3 covers 17 residues. V gave up 1 base and J gave up 0 bases, with 13 bases separating them. The germline V gene has CDR1 SGHTA and CDR2 FQGNSA. Primers: 60 Vbeta forward and 13 Jbeta reverse. The data were produced by immunoSEQ multiplex PCR, yet TCRdb's version contains in-frame clones alone and is incomplete. This table holds 100,000 to 150,000 clones, under 90% found once. The sample taken for sequencing was PBMCs. V is TRBV7-2 and J is TRBJ1-3, with D tentatively TRBD1 (5 bases). This receptor was taken from a woman aged 40 to 50 in good health and CMV-seropositive. In DNA, the CDR3 is TGTGCCAGCAGCTTAGTCCCGGGACTGAGCTCTGGAAACACCATATATTTT. This codes for CASSLVPGLSSGNTIYF. The whole variable domain, filled in from reference TRBV7-2 and TRBJ1-3, reads GAGVSQSPSNKVTEKGKDVELRCDPISGHTALYWYRQSLGQGLEFLIYFQGNSAPDKSGLPSDRFSAERTGGSVSTLTIQRTQQEDSAVYLCASSLVPGLSSGNTIYFGEGSWLTVV.